This entry features one T cell receptor (beta chain) sequence. The antigen is undetermined. Assay used: immunoSEQ multiplex PCR; TCRdb lists only in-frame clones, some missing. Seen here are roughly 95,000 clones, 92% observed once, and the top ten hold 3.1%. These data are taken from a study of T cell responses to AZD1222 COVID-19 vaccine. Study-wide results and limits: Dominant at 160-218 and 743-854, vaccine-associated CD4 TCRs also spanned spike. Compared with day 0, the breadth and depth of the Spike-specific TCR repertoire rose significantly after two doses of AZD1222.

Losses at the gene ends were 6 bases for V and 2 bases for J; bases not matched to a gene: 10. This CDR3 has 15 residues. Germline lookup yields CDR1 SGHTA and CDR2 FQGTGA. The starting material was peripheral blood, obtained 28 days after the second AZD1222 dose. The chain uses TRBV7-3 and TRBJ2-7, with TRBD1 matching over 7 bases. This TCR was sampled from an adult who received the AZD1222 COVID-19 vaccine. CDR3 protein: CASSQQGIKAYEQYF. CDR3 coding DNA: TGTGCCAGCAGTCAACAGGGGATCAAGGCCTACGAGCAGTACTTC.